This TCR beta chain was observed in a study of blood T cells in healthy people across ages (dated by TCRdb to between 2014 and 2016). With regard to the full study: In model experiments, roughly one uniquely barcoded TCR beta cDNA molecule per two T cells was captured by template switching. Four age groups were formed from the donors: young (average roughly 16 years), middle-aged (around 40), aged (62) and long-lived (more than 75). The study measured age-related changes in TCR beta repertoire diversity using deep sequencing normalized with unique cDNA molecular identifiers. Using the same blood draw, the study looked at two additional independent replicas of 1 million unique cDNA reads for two donors, one aged 18 to 30 and the other aged 80 or older. What the study reported, not specific to this receptor: Observed TCR beta diversity per million T cells fell roughly linearly with age, and a significant reduction was already apparent by age roughly 41. There was a strong correlation between observed TCR beta diversity and the percentage of naive T cells measured by flow cytometry. Compared with the aged group, the long-lived group had more naive CD4+ T cells, fewer expanded clones and increased TCR diversity, a pattern suggesting age selection. Conclusive comparison of naive and antigen-experienced compartments was prevented by the profiling of bulk unsorted PBMCs. Donor CMV infection status was unknown, potentially confounding age-related changes in expanded clonotypes. Total diversity estimates from one million sequenced T cells were considered lower bounds and underestimates.

CDR1 and CDR2 (SNHLY, FYNNEI) derive from the germline V gene. CDR3 length: 13 amino acids, cysteine to phenylalanine. This entry keeps only the CDR3 DNA: 39 bases, framed from base 1. At the junction V is shortened by 6 bases and J by 3 bases; bases outside the gene matches: 2. The approximately 40 donors, aged about 6 to 90 years, were systemically healthy Caucasian individuals from Russia. Ten milliliters of peripheral blood were drawn from each donor into EDTA-treated Vacutainer tubes. Ficoll-Paque density-gradient centrifugation was used to isolate PBMCs, with at least 7 million per sample. Total RNA, at least 6 micrograms per sample, was extracted from PBMCs with Trizol reagent. For every donor, an aliquot of PBMCs went through flow cytometry to measure the percentages of naive CD45RAhigh/CD27high T cells. The library was produced with 5' RACE. Sequencing relied on an Illumina HiSeq 2500. A second PCR of roughly 7 to 11 cycles was performed with a sample-barcoded 5' primer and a J-beta primer mix. A unique molecular identifier was introduced onto each TCR beta cDNA molecule by a template-switch 5' adaptor carrying 12 random nucleotides. Each sample yielded at least 2.5 million CDR3-containing paired-end reads. All of the RNA was converted into first-strand cDNA using the Mint cDNA synthesis kit, with a TRBC-specific oligonucleotide serving as the primer. After uracil-DNA glycosylase treatment, a first 18-cycle PCR used universal primers M1SS and BC2_uni_R on all cDNA. As for the original processing: For normalization, 1 million high-quality reads, each with a distinct molecular identifier, were randomly selected from each sample. Reads sharing molecular identifiers were discarded rather than binned into consensus sequences. MiTCR, set to a Q25 quality threshold and the strictest error-elimination algorithm, was used for CDR3 identification, clonotype clustering and error correction. A nonparametric unseen species model with Euler transformation was used to estimate a lower bound on total TCR beta diversity. TCRdb passed the public sequencing reads through fastp at Q25 and MiXCR, retaining productive beta sequences. Every CDR3 protein is listed once, alongside the most common genes and DNA of its rows. These V and J calls derive from TCRdb rather than the authors' analysis. For this sample the table gives nearly 800,000 distinct CDR3 sequences, of which roughly 25% were detected only once. Approximately 3.7% of the sample rests with the top ten.

This clonotype showed up just a few times. Its antigen is not yet known. No per-base quality is available; no much larger clone lies one base away. In addition, the sample was reused for a study of T cells of mothers and their children. That second report states: Donors were nine systemically healthy Caucasian individuals: three mothers and their six children. cDNA synthesis used all of the extracted RNA, with 1.5 ug of RNA in each 15 ul reaction. In the second PCR, the M1S primer introduced both the sample barcodes and 2-4 random nucleotides. Over 9.5 million TCR beta CDR3 reads were obtained for each mother, and some 3 million reads were obtained for each child. Thymic selection similarly shapes TCR recombination output in related and unrelated pairs, with minor effect from inherited differences. Normalized repertoire overlap in related mother-child pairs was always slightly higher than in unrelated mother-child pairs, but the difference was never significant. With a sensitivity of about 100 clones per million clonotypes, no persistent microchimeric T cell clones were detected. The study used deep NGS to compare TCR beta repertoires of mothers and children, seeking features distinguishing related mother-child pairs from unrelated individuals. The mean age was roughly 36 +/- 4 years for the mothers and about 10 +/- 4 years for the children. After adapter ligation was performed with NEBNext reagents, the libraries were sequenced on an Illumina HiSeq 2000 with 100+100 nt paired-end reads. Mother and child libraries were prepared a month apart and sequenced in separate runs to prevent cross-contamination. For each donor, between 500,000 and 2,000,000 distinct TCR beta clonotypes were identified. Naive TCR beta clonotypes were estimated from low-frequency clonotypes matched to each donor's FACS-determined naive share, without sorting.

The chain links TRBV2 with TRBJ1-2; 9 junctional bases match TRBD1. Sequencing was done on a sample of blood. This receptor was taken from a boy aged 5-17 years in good health. The bases read TGTGCCAGCAGGGGACAGGGATACTATGGCTACACCTTC. This yields the protein CASRGQGYYGYTF.